This TCR beta chain is from a study of blood T cell repertoires in COVID-19. For the study at large: The samples span acute and convalescent COVID-19 from the United States, Italy and Spain.

The trim removed 2 bases at V and 3 bases at J, leaving 6 bases unmatched. Germline V gives CDR1 SGHRS, CDR2 YFSETQ. CDR3 length: 15 residues. As processed by the authors: Amplification of reference gene primers was used by the study to estimate nucleated cell counts. TCRdb's table, derived via immunoSEQ multiplex PCR, lists solely in-frame clones and lacks some. For V, J and clone size, that table is used; D and trimming come from the DNA. Counted here are fewer than 350,000 clones, roughly 86% occurring once; the ten biggest clones make up over 8%. The sample was peripheral blood. The clonotype originates from a man younger than 35 with active or convalescent COVID-19. This chain uses TRBV5-1 with TRBJ2-3; 7 nucleotides align to TRBD1. The CDR3 DNA reads TGCGCCAGCAGCTTAGGGGGCCATGGGACAGATACGCAGTATTTT. Translated, it gives CASSLGGHGTDTQYF.